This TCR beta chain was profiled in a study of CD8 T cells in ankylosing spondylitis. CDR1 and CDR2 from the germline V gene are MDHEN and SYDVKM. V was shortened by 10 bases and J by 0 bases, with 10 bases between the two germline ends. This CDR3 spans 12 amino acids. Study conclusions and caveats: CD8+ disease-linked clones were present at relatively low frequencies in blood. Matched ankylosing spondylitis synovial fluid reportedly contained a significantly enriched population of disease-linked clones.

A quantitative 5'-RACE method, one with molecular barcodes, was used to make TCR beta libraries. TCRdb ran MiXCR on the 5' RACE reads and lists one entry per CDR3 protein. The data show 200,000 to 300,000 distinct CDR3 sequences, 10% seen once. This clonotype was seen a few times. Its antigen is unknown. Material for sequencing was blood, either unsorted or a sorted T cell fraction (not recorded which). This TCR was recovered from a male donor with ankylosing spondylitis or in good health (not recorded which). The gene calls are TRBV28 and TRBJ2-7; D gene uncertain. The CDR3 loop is CATRSSSYEQYF. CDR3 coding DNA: TGTGCCACCCGGAGTAGCTCCTACGAGCAGTACTTC. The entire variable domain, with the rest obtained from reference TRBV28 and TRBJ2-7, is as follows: DVKVTQSSRYLVKRTGEKVFLECVQDMDHENMFWYRQDPGLGLRLIYFSYDVKMKEKGDIPEGYSVSREKKERFSLILESASTNQTSMYLCATRSSSYEQYFGPGTRLTVT.